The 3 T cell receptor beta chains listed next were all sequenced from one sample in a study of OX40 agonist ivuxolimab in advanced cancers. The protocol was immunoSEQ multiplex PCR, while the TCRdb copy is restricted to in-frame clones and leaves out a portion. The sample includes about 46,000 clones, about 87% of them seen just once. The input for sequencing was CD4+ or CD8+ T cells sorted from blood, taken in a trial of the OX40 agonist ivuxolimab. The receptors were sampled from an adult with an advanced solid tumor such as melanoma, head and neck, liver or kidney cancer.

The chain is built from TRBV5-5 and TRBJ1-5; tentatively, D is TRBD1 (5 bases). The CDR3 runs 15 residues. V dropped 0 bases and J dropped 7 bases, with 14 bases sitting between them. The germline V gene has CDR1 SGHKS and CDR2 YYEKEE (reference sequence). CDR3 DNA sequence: TGTGCCAGCAGCTTGGTGTTTGGGGCCCGGCAGCCCCAGCATTTT. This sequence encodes CASSLVFGARQPQHF.

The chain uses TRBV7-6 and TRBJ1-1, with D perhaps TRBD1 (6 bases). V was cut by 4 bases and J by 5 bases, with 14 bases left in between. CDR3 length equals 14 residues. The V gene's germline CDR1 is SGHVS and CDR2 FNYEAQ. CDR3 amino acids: CASSYGGRGTEAFF. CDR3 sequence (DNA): TGTGCCAGCAGCTATGGGGGGCGAGGTACTGAAGCTTTCTTT.

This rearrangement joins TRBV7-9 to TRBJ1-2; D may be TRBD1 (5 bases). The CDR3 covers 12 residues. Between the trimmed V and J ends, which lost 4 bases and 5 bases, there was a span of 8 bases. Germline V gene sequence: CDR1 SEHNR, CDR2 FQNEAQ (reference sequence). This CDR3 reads CASSSGLYGYTF. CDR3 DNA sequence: TGTGCCAGCAGCTCGGGACTTTATGGCTACACCTTC.